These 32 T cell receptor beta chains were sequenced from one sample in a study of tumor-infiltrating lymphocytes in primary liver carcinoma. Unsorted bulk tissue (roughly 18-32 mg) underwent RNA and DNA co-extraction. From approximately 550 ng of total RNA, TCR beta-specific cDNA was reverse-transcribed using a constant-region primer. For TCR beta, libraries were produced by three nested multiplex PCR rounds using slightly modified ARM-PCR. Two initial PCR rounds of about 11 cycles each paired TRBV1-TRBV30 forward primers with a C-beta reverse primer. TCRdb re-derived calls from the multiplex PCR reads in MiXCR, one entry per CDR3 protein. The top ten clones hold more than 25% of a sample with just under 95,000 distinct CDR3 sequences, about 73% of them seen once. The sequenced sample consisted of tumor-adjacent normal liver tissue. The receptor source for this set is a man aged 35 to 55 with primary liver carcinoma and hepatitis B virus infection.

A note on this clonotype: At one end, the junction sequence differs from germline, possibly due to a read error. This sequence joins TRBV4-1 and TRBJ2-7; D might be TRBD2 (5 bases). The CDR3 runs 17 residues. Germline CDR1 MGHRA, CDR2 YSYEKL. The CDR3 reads CTSSLYPTGGGSYEQYF. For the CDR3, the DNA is TGCACCAGCAGCCTTTACCCTACCGGAGGCGGCTCCTACGAGCAATACTTC.

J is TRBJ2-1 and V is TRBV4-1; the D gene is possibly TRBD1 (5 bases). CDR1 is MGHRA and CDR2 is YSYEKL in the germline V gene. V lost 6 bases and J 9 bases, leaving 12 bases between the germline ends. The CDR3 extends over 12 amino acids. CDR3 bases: TGCGCCAGCAGTCTTTATGACAGTGAGCAGTTCTTC. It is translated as CASSLYDSEQFF.

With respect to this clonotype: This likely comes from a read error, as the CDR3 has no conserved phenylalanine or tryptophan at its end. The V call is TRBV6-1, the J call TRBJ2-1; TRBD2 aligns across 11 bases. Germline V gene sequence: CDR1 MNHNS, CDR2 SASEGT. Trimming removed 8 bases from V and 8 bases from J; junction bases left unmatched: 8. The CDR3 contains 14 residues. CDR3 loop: CASSLAGAIYEQFL. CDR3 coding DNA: TGTGCCAGCTCACTAGCGGGAGCGATCTATGAGCAGTTCTTA.

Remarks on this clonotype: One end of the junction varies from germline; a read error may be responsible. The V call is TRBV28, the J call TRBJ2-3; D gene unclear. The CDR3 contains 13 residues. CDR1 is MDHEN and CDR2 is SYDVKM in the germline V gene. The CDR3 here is CTSSSQRTDTQYF. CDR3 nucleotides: TGTACCAGCTCGAGCCAGCGCACAGATACGCAGTATTTT.

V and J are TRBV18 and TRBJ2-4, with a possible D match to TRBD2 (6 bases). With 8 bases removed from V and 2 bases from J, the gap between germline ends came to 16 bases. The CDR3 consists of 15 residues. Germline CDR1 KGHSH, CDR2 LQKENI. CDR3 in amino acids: CASLEAAGTKNIQYF. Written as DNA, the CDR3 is TGTGCCAGCCTAGAGGCGGCGGGGACCAAAAACATTCAGTACTTC.

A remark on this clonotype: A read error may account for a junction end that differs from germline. The CDR3 DNA follows: TGTATCAGCAGTGAACCTTTCGCCACCCCAAGAACTGAAGCTTTCTTC. As protein: CISSEPFATPRTEAFF. This rearrangement joins TRBV6-1 to TRBJ1-1; D unclear. Per germline, CDR1 MNHNS and CDR2 SASEGT. The CDR3 runs to 16 residues.

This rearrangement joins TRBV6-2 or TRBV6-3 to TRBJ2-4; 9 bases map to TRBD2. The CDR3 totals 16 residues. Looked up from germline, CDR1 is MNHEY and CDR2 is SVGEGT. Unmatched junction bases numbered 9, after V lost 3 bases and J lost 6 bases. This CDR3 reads CASSYTQTSGSNIQYF. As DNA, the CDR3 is TGTGCCAGCAGTTATACTCAGACTAGCGGCTCAAACATTCAGTACTTC.

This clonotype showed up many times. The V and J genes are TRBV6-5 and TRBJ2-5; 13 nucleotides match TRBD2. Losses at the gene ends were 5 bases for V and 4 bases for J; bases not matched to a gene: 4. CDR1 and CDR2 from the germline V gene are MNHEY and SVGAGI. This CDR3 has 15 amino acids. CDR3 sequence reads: CASSTRTSGRETQYF. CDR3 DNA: TGTGCCAGCAGTACACGGACTAGCGGGAGAGAGACCCAGTACTTC.

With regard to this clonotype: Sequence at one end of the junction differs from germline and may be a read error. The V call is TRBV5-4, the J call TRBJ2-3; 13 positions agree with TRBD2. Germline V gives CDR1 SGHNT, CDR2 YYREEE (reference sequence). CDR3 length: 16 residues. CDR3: CASSSRTSGSPDMQYF. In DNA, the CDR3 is TGTGCCAGCAGCAGCAGGACTAGCGGGAGTCCAGATATGCAGTATTTT.

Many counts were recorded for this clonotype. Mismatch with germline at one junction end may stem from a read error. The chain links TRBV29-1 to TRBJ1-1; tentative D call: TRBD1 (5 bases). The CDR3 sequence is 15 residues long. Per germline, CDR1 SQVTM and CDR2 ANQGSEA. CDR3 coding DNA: TGCAACGTTGAAGGCTGGCTGGGGGGGTACACTGAAGCTTTCTTT. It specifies CNVEGWLGGYTEAFF.

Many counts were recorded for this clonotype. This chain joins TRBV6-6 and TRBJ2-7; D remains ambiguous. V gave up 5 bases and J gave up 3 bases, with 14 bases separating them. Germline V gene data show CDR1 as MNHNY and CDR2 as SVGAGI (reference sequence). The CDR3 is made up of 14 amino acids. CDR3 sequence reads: CASSPGSPIYEQYF. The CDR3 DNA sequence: TGTGCCAGCAGTCCCGGGTCCCCAATCTACGAGCAGTACTTC.

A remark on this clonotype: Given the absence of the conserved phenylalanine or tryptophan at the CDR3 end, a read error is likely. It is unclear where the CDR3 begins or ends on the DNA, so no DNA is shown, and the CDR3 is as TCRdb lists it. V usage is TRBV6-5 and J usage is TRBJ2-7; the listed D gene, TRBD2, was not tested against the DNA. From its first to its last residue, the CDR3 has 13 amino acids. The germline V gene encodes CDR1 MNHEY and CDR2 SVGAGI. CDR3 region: CASSRTTSYEQYS.

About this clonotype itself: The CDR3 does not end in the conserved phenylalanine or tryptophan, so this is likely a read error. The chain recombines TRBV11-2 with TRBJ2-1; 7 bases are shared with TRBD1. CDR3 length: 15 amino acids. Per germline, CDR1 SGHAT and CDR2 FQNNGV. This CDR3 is CVSSFHRGDYNEQFL. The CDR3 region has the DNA TGTGTCAGCAGCTTCCACAGGGGCGACTACAATGAGCAGTTCCTC.

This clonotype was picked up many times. The CDR3 nucleotides read TGTGCCAGCAGCTTAGGTGGCGGAACTAGCACAGATACGCAGTATTTT. It codes for CASSLGGGTSTDTQYF. The J gene is TRBJ2-3, the V gene TRBV11-2; D remains ambiguous. The CDR3 consists of 16 residues. Per germline, CDR1 SGHAT and CDR2 FQNNGV. The germline V and J ends were trimmed by 1 base and 0 bases, with 11 bases remaining between them.

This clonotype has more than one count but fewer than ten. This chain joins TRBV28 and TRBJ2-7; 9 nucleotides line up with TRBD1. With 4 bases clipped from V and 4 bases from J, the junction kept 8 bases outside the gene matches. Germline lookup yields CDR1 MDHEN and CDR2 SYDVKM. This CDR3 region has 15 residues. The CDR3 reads CASSWAGTGKYEQYF. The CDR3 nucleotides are TGTGCCAGCAGTTGGGCGGGGACAGGGAAGTACGAGCAGTACTTC.

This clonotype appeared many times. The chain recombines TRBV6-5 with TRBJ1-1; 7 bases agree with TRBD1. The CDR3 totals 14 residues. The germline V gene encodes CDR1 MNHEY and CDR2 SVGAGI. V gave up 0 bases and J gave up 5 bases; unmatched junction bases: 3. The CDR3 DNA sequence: TGTGCCAGCAGTTACTCAGGGACAGAGACTGAAGCTTTCTTT. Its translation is CASSYSGTETEAFF.

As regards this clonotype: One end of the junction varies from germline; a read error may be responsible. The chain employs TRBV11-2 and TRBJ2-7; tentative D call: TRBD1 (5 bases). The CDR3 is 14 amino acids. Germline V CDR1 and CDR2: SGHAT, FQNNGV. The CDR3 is CASRLDPSGYEQYF. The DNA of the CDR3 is TGTGCCAGCAGATTAGACCCGTCAGGGTACGAGCAGTACTTC.

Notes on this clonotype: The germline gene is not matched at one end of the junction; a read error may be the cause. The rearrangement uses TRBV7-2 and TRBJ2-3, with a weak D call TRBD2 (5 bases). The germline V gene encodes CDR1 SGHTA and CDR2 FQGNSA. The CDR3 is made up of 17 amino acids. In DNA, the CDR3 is TGTGCCATCAGCAGCTCCCCCTTGAGGACTGGCACAGATACGCAGTATTTT. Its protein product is CAISSSPLRTGTDTQYF.

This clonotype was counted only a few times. The CDR3 is CASSLGLVEEQYF. The CDR3 DNA sequence: TGTGCCAGCAGCTTGGGCCTGGTGGAGGAGCAGTACTTC. The gene calls are TRBV7-8 and TRBJ2-7, with unresolved D. The CDR3 totals 13 residues. Per the germline V gene, CDR1 is SGHVS and CDR2 is FQNEAQ. The V end lost 3 bases, the J end lost 7 bases, and 13 bases lay between the germline ends. Drawing the rest from reference TRBV7-8 and TRBJ2-7, the complete variable domain is GAGVSQSPRYKVAKRGQDVALRCDPISGHVSLFWYQQALGQGPEFLTYFQNEAQLDKSGLPSDRFFAERPEGSVSTLKIQRTQQEDSAVYLCASSLGLVEEQYFGPGTRLTVT.

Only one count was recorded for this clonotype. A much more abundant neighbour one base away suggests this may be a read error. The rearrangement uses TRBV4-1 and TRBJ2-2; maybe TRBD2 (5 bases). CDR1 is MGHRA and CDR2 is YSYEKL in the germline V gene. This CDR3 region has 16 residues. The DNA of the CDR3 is TGCGCCAGCAGGACCATAAGCGGAGCGAACACCGGGAAGCTGTTTTTT. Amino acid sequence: CASRTISGANTGKLFF.

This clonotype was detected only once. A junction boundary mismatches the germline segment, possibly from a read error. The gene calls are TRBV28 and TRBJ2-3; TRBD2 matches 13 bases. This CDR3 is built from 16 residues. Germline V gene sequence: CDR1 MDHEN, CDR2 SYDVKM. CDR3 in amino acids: CASSPGLAGVVDTQYF. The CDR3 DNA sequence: TGCGCCAGCAGTCCAGGACTAGCGGGAGTGGTAGATACGCAGTATTTT.

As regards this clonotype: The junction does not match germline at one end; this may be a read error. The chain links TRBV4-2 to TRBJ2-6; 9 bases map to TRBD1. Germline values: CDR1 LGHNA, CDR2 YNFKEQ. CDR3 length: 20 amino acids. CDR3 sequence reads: CASSHPLLVTGGEKANVLTF. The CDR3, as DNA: TGTGCCAGCAGCCATCCCTTGTTGGTTACAGGGGGCGAGAAGGCCAACGTCTTGACTTTC.

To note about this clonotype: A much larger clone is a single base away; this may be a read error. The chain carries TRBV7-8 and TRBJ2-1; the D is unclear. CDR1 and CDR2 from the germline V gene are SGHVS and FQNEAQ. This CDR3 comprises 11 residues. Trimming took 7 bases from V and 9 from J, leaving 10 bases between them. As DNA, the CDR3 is TGTGCCAGCACTCTTAGGTGTGAGCAGTTCTTC. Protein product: CASTLRCEQFF.

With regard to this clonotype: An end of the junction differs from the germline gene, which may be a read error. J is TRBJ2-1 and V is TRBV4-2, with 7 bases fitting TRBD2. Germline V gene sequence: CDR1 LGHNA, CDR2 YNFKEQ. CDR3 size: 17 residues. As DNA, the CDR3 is TGTGCTAGCAGCCAAGGAGGAGCGGGACTATTCTACAATGAGCAGTTCTTC. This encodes CASSQGGAGLFYNEQFF.

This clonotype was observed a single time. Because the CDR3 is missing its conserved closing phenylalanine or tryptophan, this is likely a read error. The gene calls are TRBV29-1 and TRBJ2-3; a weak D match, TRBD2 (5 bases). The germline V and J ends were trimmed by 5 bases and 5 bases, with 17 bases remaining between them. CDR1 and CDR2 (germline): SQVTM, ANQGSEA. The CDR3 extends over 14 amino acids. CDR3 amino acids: CSVNQRIGRDTQYL. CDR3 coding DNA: TGCAGCGTTAACCAGCGGATAGGGAGAGATACGCAGTATCTT.

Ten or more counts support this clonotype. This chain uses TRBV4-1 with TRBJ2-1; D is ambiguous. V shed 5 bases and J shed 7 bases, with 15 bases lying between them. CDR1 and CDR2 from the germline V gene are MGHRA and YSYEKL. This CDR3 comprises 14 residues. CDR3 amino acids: CASSSLGSENEQFF. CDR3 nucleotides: TGCGCCAGCAGCTCCCTAGGGTCAGAGAATGAGCAGTTCTTC.

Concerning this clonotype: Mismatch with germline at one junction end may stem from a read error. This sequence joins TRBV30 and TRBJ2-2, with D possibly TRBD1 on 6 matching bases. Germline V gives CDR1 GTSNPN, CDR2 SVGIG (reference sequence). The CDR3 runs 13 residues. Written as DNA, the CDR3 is TGTGCCTGGACCGGACAGAACGCCGGGGAGCTGTTTTTT. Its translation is CAWTGQNAGELFF.

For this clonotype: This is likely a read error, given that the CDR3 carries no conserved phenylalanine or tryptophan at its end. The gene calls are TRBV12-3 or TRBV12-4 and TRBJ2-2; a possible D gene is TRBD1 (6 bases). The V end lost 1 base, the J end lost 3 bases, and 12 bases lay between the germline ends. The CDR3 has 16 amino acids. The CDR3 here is CASSLGSGAYTGELFS. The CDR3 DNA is TGTGCCAGCAGTTTAGGATCAGGGGCCTACACCGGGGAGCTGTTTTCT.

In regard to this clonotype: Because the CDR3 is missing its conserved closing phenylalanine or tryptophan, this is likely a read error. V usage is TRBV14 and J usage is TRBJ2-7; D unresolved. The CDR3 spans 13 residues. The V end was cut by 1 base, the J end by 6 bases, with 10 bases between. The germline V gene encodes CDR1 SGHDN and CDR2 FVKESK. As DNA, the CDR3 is TGTGCCAGCAGCCAAGGTTTGAGGACCGAGCAGTACCTC. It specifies CASSQGLRTEQYL.

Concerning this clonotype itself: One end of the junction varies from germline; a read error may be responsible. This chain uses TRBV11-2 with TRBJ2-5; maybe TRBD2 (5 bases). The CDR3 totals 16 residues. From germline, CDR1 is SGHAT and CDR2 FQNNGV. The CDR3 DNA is TGTGCCAGCAGATCCCAGGACTCAACCCACCAAGAGGCCCAGTACTTC. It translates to CASRSQDSTHQEAQYF. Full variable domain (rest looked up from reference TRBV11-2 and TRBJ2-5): EAGVAQSPRYKIIEKRQSVAFWCNPISGHATLYWYQQILGQGPKLLIQFQNNGVVDDSQLPKDRFSAERLKGVDSTLKIQPAKLEDSAVYLCASRSQDSTHQEAQYFGPGTRLLVL.

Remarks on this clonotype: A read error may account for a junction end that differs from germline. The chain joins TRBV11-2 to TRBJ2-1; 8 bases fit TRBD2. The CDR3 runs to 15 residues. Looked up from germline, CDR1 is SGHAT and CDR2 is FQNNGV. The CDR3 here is CANSLGAGVQSEQFF. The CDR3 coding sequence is TGTGCCAACAGCTTAGGAGCGGGAGTTCAGAGTGAGCAGTTCTTC.

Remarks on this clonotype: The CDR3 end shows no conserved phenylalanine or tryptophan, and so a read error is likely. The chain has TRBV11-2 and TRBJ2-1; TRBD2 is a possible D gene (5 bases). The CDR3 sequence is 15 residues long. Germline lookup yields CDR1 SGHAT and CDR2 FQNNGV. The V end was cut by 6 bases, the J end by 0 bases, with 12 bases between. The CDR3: CASSPSTSSYNEQFI. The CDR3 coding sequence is TGTGCCAGCAGTCCTAGCACGAGCTCCTACAATGAGCAGTTCATT.